This TCR beta chain was sequenced during a study of Tregs in tolerant kidney transplant recipients (dated by TCRdb to between 2017 and 2020). In the study overall: Related donors were used in the transplants with nonmyeloablative bone marrow transplantation, and mixed chimerism was transient in the human trials. Before combined kidney and bone marrow transplantation, this study identified donor-specific regulatory T cells using TCRbeta sequencing and then followed those same cells after transplant.

General conclusions and limits of the study: In tolerant patients, the expansion of donor-specific Tregs was greater than global Treg expansion, suggesting that the expansion was antigen-driven rather than nonspecific. For some patients, the PCR primers changed as time went on, which meant samples from those patients could not be compared with one another at the nucleotide level. Expanding Tregs with activated donor B cells appeared to identify the most biologically relevant and donor-specific TCRbeta repertoire. Although technical replication error seemed to be minimal, the question of biological reproducibility was not addressed directly. The study was constrained by small patient numbers, and validation of the findings is required in larger populations and under other immunosuppression protocols.

For TCRbeta CDR3 sequencing, genomic DNA was extracted from sorted cells using the QIAGEN DNeasy Blood and Tissue Kit. High-throughput TCRbeta CDR3 sequencing was carried out commercially through immunoSEQ, with PCR amplification with bias correction and internal controls included. The original methods were these. Unique productive TCRbeta sequences were defined by CDR3 nucleotide sequence where primers matched, and otherwise by CDR3 amino acid sequence together with Vbeta and Jbeta genes. Sorting error was corrected by removing sequences shared between sorted populations at a frequency ratio of 2:1 or less, and the remaining shared sequences were assigned to the higher population. Donor-reactive sequences were defined as at least 5-fold expanded in CFSE-low cells versus unstimulated cells, with frequency of at least 0.01% in CFSE-low cells. Jensen-Shannon divergence calculated on the top 100 TCRbeta sequences ranked by frequency was used to measure repertoire divergence. When a sample had multiple sequencing runs, each run was corrected for sorting error separately and the runs were then pooled. This immuneACCESS table, as held by TCRdb, lists in-frame sequences with V and J called but not all clones. Of the missing ones, under half trace to an unresolved V gene in checked studies; the others have no known cause. The V and J calls and clone size are taken from that table; D and trimming were inferred from the DNA. Across this sample there are around 66,000 clones, with 70% to 90% seen only once. The ten largest make up 2.1% of the sample.

In the case of this clone: Which antigen it targets is not known. No base qualities exist here, and no much larger clone lies one base off it.

CDR1 is given as SGHRS and CDR2 as YFSETQ, both from the germline V gene. Relative to germline, V is 0 bases shorter and J is 5 bases shorter, with 10 bases between their ends. Including cysteine and phenylalanine, the CDR3 has 14 amino acids. Only CDR3 DNA remains: 42 bases, in frame from the first base. Explained via the paper, the time point label denotes: blood sample drawn before combined kidney and bone marrow transplant. Unstimulated Tregs (CD4+CD25+CD127-), CD4+ non-Tregs (CD4+CD25-), CD4 and CD8 cells were FACS-sorted from thawed PBMCs. Prior to Treg sorting, thawed PBMCs were rested overnight at 37 degrees C with around 210 IU/ml IL-2. The patients were several recipients of combined kidney and bone marrow transplants from the ITN036ST trial, and samples were available only for these trial subjects. Healthy control blood was processed to PBMCs by Ficoll density gradient and cryopreserved, and patient PBMCs were collected before and after transplant.

Sequencing used Tregs from blood, obtained before the transplant. The sequence links TRBV5-1 to TRBJ2-3; the D element could tentatively be TRBD1 or TRBD2, as 5 bases agree for each. The source is a human donor who received a combined kidney and bone marrow transplant. CDR3 loop: CASSLAGRGDTQYF. Read as DNA, the sequence is TGCGCCAGCAGCTTGGCGGGAAGGGGAGATACGCAGTATTTT.